Shown below are 32 T cell receptor beta chains from a single sample sequenced in a study of CD8 T cells in ankylosing spondylitis. Antigens of these TCRs are unknown. TCRdb re-called the 5' RACE reads with MiXCR, one entry per CDR3 protein. The sample includes about 220,000 distinct CDR3 sequences, more than 5.5% of them seen just once. Notes on the study in general: Apparently characteristic of ankylosing spondylitis blood was a TCR beta motif (fewer than ten highly homologous variants).

Sequenced material: blood, either unsorted or a sorted T cell fraction (not recorded which). Source of these receptors: a male donor with ankylosing spondylitis.

This clonotype showed up many times. The chain has TRBV20-1 and TRBJ2-7; 9 bases fit TRBD2. The CDR3 runs 16 residues. Germline trimming cut 0 bases from V and 0 bases from J; bases unmatched to any gene: 6. Germline loops: CDR1 DFQATT, CDR2 SNEGSKA (reference sequence). CDR3 region: CSARDPSGESSYEQYF. The CDR3 DNA sequence: TGCAGTGCTAGAGATCCTAGCGGGGAAAGCTCCTACGAGCAGTACTTC.

The rearrangement links TRBV27 to TRBJ1-2; 7 bases fit TRBD1. The V segment lost 4 bases and the J segment 4 bases; nucleotides outside the gene matches: 9. The length of the CDR3 is 15 residues. Germline-derived CDR1 and CDR2 are MNHEY and SMNVEV (reference sequence). DNA of the CDR3: TGTGCCAGCAGTTCAAGCCCGCGGACAGGCTATGGCTACACCTTC. It specifies CASSSSPRTGYGYTF.

This sequence joins TRBV11-1 and TRBJ2-1; D may be TRBD2 (6 bases). The CDR3 consists of 20 residues. Germline loops: CDR1 SGHAT, CDR2 FQDESV (reference sequence). Trimming took 4 bases from V and 0 from J, leaving 25 bases between them. The CDR3 spells CASSSPGLGESISSYNEQFF. DNA of the CDR3: TGTGCCAGCAGCTCGCCGGGACTGGGAGAATCCATCAGCTCCTACAATGAGCAGTTCTTC.

The sample holds a few counts of this clonotype. The chain uses TRBV28 and TRBJ1-1; TRBD1 aligns across 10 bases. The junction had 6 bases not matched to a gene; V was cut back by 6 bases and J by 5 bases. The CDR3 length is 14 residues. Germline-derived CDR1 and CDR2 are MDHEN and SYDVKM. The CDR3 sequence: CASSNDRGHTEAFF. In DNA, the CDR3 is TGTGCCAGCAGCAACGACAGGGGGCATACTGAAGCTTTCTTT.

In this sample, this clonotype turned up a few times. The rearrangement links TRBV4-3 to TRBJ2-1; weak D call: TRBD2 (6 bases). The CDR3 totals 13 residues. V was trimmed by 4 bases and J by 6 bases, leaving 10 bases between them. CDR1 is LGHNA and CDR2 is YSLEER in the germline V gene. The CDR3 DNA follows: TGCGCCAGCAGCCTCATGACTAGCAATGAGCAGTTCTTC. It encodes CASSLMTSNEQFF.

This chain connects TRBV21-1 to TRBJ2-2; the table calls TRBD1, which could not be checked here. TRBV21-1 is described as a pseudogene. The CDR3 is made up of 17 amino acids. CDR3 loop: CASTLPQGGSSTGELFF. For the CDR3, the DNA is TGTGCCAGCACCCTCCCACAGGGGGGATCGAGCACCGGGGAGCTGTTTTTT.

The sample holds a few counts of this clonotype. The rearrangement links TRBV2 to TRBJ2-7; a possible D gene is TRBD2 (5 bases). V shed 6 bases and J shed 4 bases, with 10 bases lying between them. The CDR3 is 12 amino acids. Germline V gene lookup returns CDR1 SNHLY and CDR2 FYNNEI. CDR3 DNA sequence: TGTGCCAGCAGACGGACTGAGTACGAGCAGTACTTC. This codes for CASRRTEYEQYF.

At least ten counts were recorded for this clonotype. The rearrangement joins TRBV21-1 to TRBJ1-1; the D call of TRBD1 is as the table states it, not checked on the DNA. TRBV21-1 is a documented pseudogene. This CDR3 spans 16 amino acids. This CDR3 reads CASSLKKGGENTEAFF. In DNA, the CDR3 is TGTGCCAGCAGCCTCAAAAAGGGGGGGGAGAACACTGAAGCTTTCTTT.

The chain carries TRBV15 and TRBJ2-7, with D possibly being TRBD2 (5 bases). CDR3 size: 15 residues. The V and J ends lost 4 bases and 1 base respectively, with 14 bases between them. Per germline, CDR1 LNHNV and CDR2 YYDKDF (reference sequence). DNA of the CDR3: TGTGCCACCAGCACCGAACGGGGAAGGTCCTACGAGCAGTACTTC. Amino acid sequence: CATSTERGRSYEQYF.

The V and J genes are TRBV5-5 and TRBJ1-5; tentatively, D is TRBD1 (5 bases). The CDR3 consists of 16 residues. The germline gives CDR1 SGHKS, CDR2 YYEKEE (reference sequence). The V and J ends lost 4 bases and 3 bases respectively, with 17 bases between them. The CDR3 here is CASSPGPGLTNQPQHF. The DNA of the CDR3 is TGTGCCAGCAGCCCAGGCCCGGGACTAACCAATCAGCCCCAGCATTTT.

This clonotype was recorded many times. The chain combines TRBV14 with TRBJ2-2; the D is unclear. Per germline, CDR1 SGHDN and CDR2 FVKESK. The V end lost 0 bases, the J end lost 4 bases, and 9 bases lay between the germline ends. This CDR3 is 15 amino acids long. The CDR3 region is CASSQEMRTTGELFF. Written as DNA, the CDR3 is TGTGCCAGCAGCCAAGAAATGAGAACCACCGGGGAGCTGTTTTTT.

Only a few counts were recorded for this clonotype. The rearrangement links TRBV7-8 to TRBJ2-7; D unresolved. Germline V gene data show CDR1 as SGHVS and CDR2 as FQNEAQ. The CDR3 sequence is 14 residues long. Trimming shortened V by 0 bases and J by 0 bases, and 6 bases separated the two germline ends. Written as DNA, the CDR3 is TGTGCCAGCAGCTTAGCGGTCCGCTCCTACGAGCAGTACTTC. Its translation: CASSLAVRSYEQYF.

The chain couples TRBV29-1 to TRBJ2-3, with 7 bases that match TRBD2. CDR3 size: 14 residues. CDR1 and CDR2 (germline): SQVTM, ANQGSEA. The V and J ends lost 5 bases and 2 bases, in that order; junction bases with no gene match: 7. CDR3 in amino acids: CSVSKREHTDTQYF. The CDR3 nucleotides read TGCAGCGTTTCCAAGCGGGAACACACAGATACGCAGTATTTT.

This clonotype came up many times. This chain joins TRBV13 and TRBJ2-1; TRBD2 matches at 8 bases. Losses at the gene ends were 5 bases for V and 5 bases for J; bases not matched to a gene: 2. The CDR3 runs 13 residues. Germline-derived CDR1 and CDR2 are PRHDT and FYEKMQ (reference sequence). CDR3 protein: CASSTGLDNEQFF. For the CDR3, the DNA is TGTGCCAGCAGCACGGGACTAGACAATGAGCAGTTCTTC.

This clonotype was found many times. The rearrangement links TRBV6-1 to TRBJ1-4, with D unclear. The CDR3 is 13 residues long. Trimming removed 3 bases from V and 2 bases from J, with 4 bases in between. The V gene's germline CDR1 is MNHNS and CDR2 SASEGT. The CDR3 reads CASSDRTNEKLFF. CDR3 sequence (DNA): TGTGCCAGCAGTGATAGGACTAATGAAAAACTGTTTTTT.

The J gene is TRBJ1-2, the V gene TRBV11-2, with a tentative D call TRBD1 (6 bases). CDR1 and CDR2 from the germline V gene are SGHAT and FQNNGV. V shed 3 bases and J shed 4 bases, with 24 bases lying between them. The CDR3 contains 18 residues. The DNA for the CDR3 is TGTGCCAGCAGCTTCCTGGACTGGGGGGGGCCGGGCGGCTATGGCTACACCTTC. As protein: CASSFLDWGGPGGYGYTF.

This clonotype was found many times. The chain employs TRBV12-3 or TRBV12-4 and TRBJ2-3, with D hard to call. With 0 bases removed from V and 9 bases from J, the gap between germline ends came to 10 bases. The CDR3 contains 13 residues. The CDR3 sequence is CASSLAAVGTQYF. DNA for the CDR3: TGTGCCAGCAGTTTAGCGGCCGTGGGGACGCAGTATTTT.

The chain employs TRBV6-1 and TRBJ1-2, with D tentatively TRBD1 (5 bases). The CDR3 sequence is 15 residues long. Germline-derived CDR1 and CDR2 are MNHNS and SASEGT. The V gene lost 2 bases and the J gene lost 8 bases, with 18 bases spanning the gap. The CDR3 nucleotides are TGTGCCAGCAGTGAACCGATTATGGGGGGACTAGGCTACACCTTC. This encodes CASSEPIMGGLGYTF.

The V and J genes are TRBV5-1 and TRBJ2-4; D gene uncertain. Germline loops: CDR1 SGHRS, CDR2 YFSETQ. The V end was cut by 4 bases, the J end by 0 bases, with 14 bases between. This CDR3 has 16 amino acids. The CDR3 DNA reads TGCGCCAGCAGCACCGGATTAAGGGTAGCCAAAAACATTCAGTACTTC. Its translation: CASSTGLRVAKNIQYF.

This clonotype has just a few counts. The chain links TRBV29-1 to TRBJ2-5; D assignment may be TRBD1 or TRBD2 (5 bases each). The CDR3 length is 15 residues. V was clipped by 0 bases and J by 5 bases, with 16 bases between them. Germline-derived CDR1 and CDR2 are SQVTM and ANQGSEA. CDR3 DNA sequence: TGCAGCGTTGAAGAGTCGGGATGGGCAGGGGAGACCCAGTACTTC. Amino acids: CSVEESGWAGETQYF.

This clonotype was seen ten or more times. The chain has TRBV20-1 and TRBJ1-6, with 9 nucleotides matching TRBD1. Germline V lookup: CDR1 DFQATT, CDR2 SNEGSKA (reference sequence). The junction had 10 bases not matched to a gene; V was cut back by 4 bases and J by 0 bases. The CDR3 has 18 residues. Here the CDR3 reads CSATHNRGLSSYNSPLHF. The CDR3 region has the DNA TGCAGTGCTACCCATAACAGGGGGCTGAGCTCCTATAATTCACCCCTCCACTTT.

The table lists this clonotype with many counts. The V call is TRBV5-1, the J call TRBJ2-2; the match to TRBD2 covers 10 bases. Germline-derived CDR1 and CDR2 are SGHRS and YFSETQ. The V and J ends lost 3 bases and 6 bases, in that order; junction bases with no gene match: 8. CDR3 length: 16 residues. DNA of the CDR3: TGCGCCAGCAGCTCCCGGGCTAGCGGGAGTCCCGGGGAGCTGTTTTTT. Amino acid sequence: CASSSRASGSPGELFF.

This clonotype has more than one count but fewer than ten. The chain combines TRBV7-2 with TRBJ2-7, with D perhaps TRBD2 (6 bases). Per the germline V gene, CDR1 is SGHTA and CDR2 is FQGNSA. CDR3 length equals 15 residues. V was pared by 3 bases and J by 1 base, with 13 bases between. CDR3 sequence: CASSFWGRLSYEQYF. As DNA, the CDR3 is TGTGCCAGCAGCTTTTGGGGGAGGCTGTCCTACGAGCAGTACTTC.

This clonotype came up a few times. V usage is TRBV12-3 or TRBV12-4 and J usage is TRBJ2-3; 8 nucleotides match TRBD1. V gave up 8 bases and J gave up 3 bases; unmatched junction bases: 4. The CDR3 consists of 13 residues. For the CDR3, the DNA is TGTGCCAGCCGGGACAGGACAACAGATACGCAGTATTTT. The encoded protein is CASRDRTTDTQYF.

At least ten counts were recorded for this clonotype. V gene TRBV7-9 combines with J gene TRBJ1-2, with D unclear. Germline V CDR1 and CDR2: SEHNR, FQNEAQ (reference sequence). The CDR3 sequence is 15 residues long. The V end lost 5 bases, the J end lost 1 base, and 14 bases lay between the germline ends. CDR3 sequence reads: CASSLGVGFNYGYTF. DNA for the CDR3: TGTGCCAGCAGCCTGGGAGTTGGTTTTAACTATGGCTACACCTTC.

This clonotype was recorded at least ten times. J is TRBJ1-1 and V is TRBV29-1; D ambiguous. Germline V gene lookup returns CDR1 SQVTM and CDR2 ANQGSEA. The CDR3 runs to 14 residues. The V and J ends lost 6 bases and 5 bases respectively, with 19 bases between them. The CDR3 protein is CSVHRVGVGTEAFF. DNA for the CDR3: TGCAGCGTCCACAGAGTGGGCGTGGGGACTGAAGCTTTCTTT.

This clonotype was seen a few times. This chain links TRBV5-6 with TRBJ2-7; 7 positions match TRBD1. Trimming removed 1 base from V and 0 bases from J; junction bases left unmatched: 4. The CDR3 length is 15 residues. Germline loops: CDR1 SGHDT, CDR2 YYEEEE. CDR3 DNA: TGTGCCAGCAGCTTGTGGGACAGAAGCTCCTACGAGCAGTACTTC. Translating gives CASSLWDRSSYEQYF.

The table lists this clonotype with many counts. The rearrangement uses TRBV29-1 and TRBJ2-1; 14 bases map to TRBD2. J gave up 1 base and V 6 bases, and 14 bases lay outside the gene matches. The germline gives CDR1 SQVTM, CDR2 ANQGSEA. The CDR3 covers 19 residues. This chain's CDR3 is CSVAPGLAGVDASYNEQFF. The CDR3 region has the DNA TGCAGCGTCGCACCGGGACTAGCGGGAGTAGATGCGTCCTACAATGAGCAGTTCTTC.

This clonotype was seen repeatedly, ten times or more. V usage is TRBV29-1 and J usage is TRBJ1-1; D call uncertain. Trimming pared 6 bases from V and 1 base from J, leaving 9 bases between. The CDR3 covers 12 residues. Germline CDR1 SQVTM, CDR2 ANQGSEA. DNA for the CDR3: TGCAGCGTCTACCGGGGGAACACTGAAGCTTTCTTT. Translated: CSVYRGNTEAFF.

This clonotype came up many times. The rearrangement joins TRBV7-6 to TRBJ1-6, with D unresolved. The CDR3 is made up of 14 amino acids. Germline lookup yields CDR1 SGHVS and CDR2 FNYEAQ. Deletions cut 5 bases from V and 5 bases from J, with 10 bases between. The CDR3 reads CASSARTNNSPLHF. DNA of the CDR3: TGTGCCAGCAGCGCGAGGACCAATAATTCACCCCTCCACTTT.

This clonotype was counted at least ten times. The chain carries TRBV4-1 and TRBJ2-7, with TRBD1 as a possible D gene (6 bases). CDR3 length: 14 amino acids. The V and J ends lost 4 bases and 3 bases respectively, with 13 bases between them. Germline V gives CDR1 MGHRA, CDR2 YSYEKL. Written as DNA, the CDR3 is TGCGCCAGCAGCCCAGATTACAGGGTCTACGAGCAGTACTTC. Translating it yields CASSPDYRVYEQYF.

This clonotype was seen many times. The rearrangement uses TRBV9 and TRBJ2-7; D is unresolved. The germline gives CDR1 SGDLS, CDR2 YYNGEE. The CDR3 extends over 16 amino acids. V lost 1 base, J lost 6 bases, and 20 bases lay in between. CDR3 sequence (DNA): TGTGCCAGCAGCGTAAGAAGGGATAGATCTCTCTTCGAGCAGTACTTC. This codes for CASSVRRDRSLFEQYF.